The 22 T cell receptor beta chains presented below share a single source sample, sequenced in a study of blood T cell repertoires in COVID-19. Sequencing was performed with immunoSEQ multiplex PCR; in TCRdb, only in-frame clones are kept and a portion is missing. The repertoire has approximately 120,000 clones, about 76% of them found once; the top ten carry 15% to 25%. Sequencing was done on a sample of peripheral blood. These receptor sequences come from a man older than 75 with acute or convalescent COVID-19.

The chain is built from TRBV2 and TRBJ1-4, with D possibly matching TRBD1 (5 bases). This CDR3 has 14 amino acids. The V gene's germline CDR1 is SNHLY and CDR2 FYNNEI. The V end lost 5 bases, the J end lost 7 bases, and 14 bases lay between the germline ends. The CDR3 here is CASSSTGFGEKLFF. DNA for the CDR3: TGTGCCAGCAGTTCTACAGGTTTTGGTGAAAAACTGTTTTTT.

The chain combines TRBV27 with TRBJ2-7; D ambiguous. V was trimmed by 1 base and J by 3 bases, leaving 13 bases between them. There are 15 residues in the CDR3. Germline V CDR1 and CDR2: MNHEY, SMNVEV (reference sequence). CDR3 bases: TGTGCCAGCAGTTTATACCGCGGCTACTTCTACGAGCAGTACTTC. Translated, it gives CASSLYRGYFYEQYF.

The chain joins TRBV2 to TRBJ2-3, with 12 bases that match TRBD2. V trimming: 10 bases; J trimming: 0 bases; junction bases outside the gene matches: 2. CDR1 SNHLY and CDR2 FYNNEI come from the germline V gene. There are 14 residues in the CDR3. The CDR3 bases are TGTGCCATCGGACTAGCGGGGAGCACAGATACGCAGTATTTT. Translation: CAIGLAGSTDTQYF.

The CDR3 sequence is CASSKIGDYSNQPQHF. DNA of the CDR3: TGTGCCAGTAGCAAAATAGGGGATTATAGCAATCAGCCCCAGCATTTT. The V gene is TRBV19, the J gene TRBJ1-5; D might be TRBD1 (5 bases). Germline CDR1 LNHDA, CDR2 SQIVND (reference sequence). This CDR3 has 16 residues. The ends were cut back, 6 bases at V and 0 bases at J, with 15 bases in the middle.

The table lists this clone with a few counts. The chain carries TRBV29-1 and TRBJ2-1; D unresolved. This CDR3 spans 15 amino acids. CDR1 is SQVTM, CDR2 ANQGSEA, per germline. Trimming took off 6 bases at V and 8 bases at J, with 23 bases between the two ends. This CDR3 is CSVAAVGSGFDEQFF. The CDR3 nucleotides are TGCAGCGTCGCAGCCGTCGGGTCGGGTTTCGATGAGCAGTTCTTC.

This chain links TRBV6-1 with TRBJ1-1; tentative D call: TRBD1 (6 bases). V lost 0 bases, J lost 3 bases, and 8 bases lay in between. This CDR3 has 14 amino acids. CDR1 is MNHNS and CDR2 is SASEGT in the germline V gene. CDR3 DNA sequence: TGTGCCAGCAGTGAAGCAGGGGGAGACACTGAAGCTTTCTTT. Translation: CASSEAGGDTEAFF.

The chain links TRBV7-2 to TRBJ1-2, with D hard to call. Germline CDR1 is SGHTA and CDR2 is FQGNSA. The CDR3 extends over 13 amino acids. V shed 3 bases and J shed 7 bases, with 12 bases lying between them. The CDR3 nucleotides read TGTGCCAGCAGCTTCTTCAGTCAATCTGGCTACACCTTC. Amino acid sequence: CASSFFSQSGYTF.

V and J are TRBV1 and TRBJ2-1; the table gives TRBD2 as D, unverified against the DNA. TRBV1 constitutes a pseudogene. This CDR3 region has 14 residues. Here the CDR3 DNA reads TGCACCAGCAGAAATAGGAGCTCCTACAATGAGCAGTTCTTC. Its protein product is CTSRNRSSYNEQFF.

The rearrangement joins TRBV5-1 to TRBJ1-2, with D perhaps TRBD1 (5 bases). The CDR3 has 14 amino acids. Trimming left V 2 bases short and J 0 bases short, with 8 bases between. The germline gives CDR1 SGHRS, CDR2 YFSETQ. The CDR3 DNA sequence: TGCGCCAGCAGCTTTGTGGGGCCTAACTATGGCTACACCTTC. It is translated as CASSFVGPNYGYTF.

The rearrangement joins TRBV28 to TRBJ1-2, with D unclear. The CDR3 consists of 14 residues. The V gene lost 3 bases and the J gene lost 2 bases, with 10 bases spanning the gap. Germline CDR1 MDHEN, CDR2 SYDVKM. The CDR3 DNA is TGTGCCAGCAGTTTCCGGGTTTCGAACTATGGCTACACCTTC. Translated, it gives CASSFRVSNYGYTF.

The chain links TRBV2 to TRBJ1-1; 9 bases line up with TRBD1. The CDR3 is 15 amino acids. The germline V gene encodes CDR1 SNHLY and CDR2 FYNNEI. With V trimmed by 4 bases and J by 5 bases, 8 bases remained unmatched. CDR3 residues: CASSGGDRAVTEAFF. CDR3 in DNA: TGTGCCAGCAGTGGGGGGGACAGGGCGGTAACTGAAGCTTTCTTT. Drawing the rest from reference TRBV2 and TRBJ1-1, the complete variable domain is EPEVTQTPSHQVTQMGQEVILRCVPISNHLYFYWYRQILGQKVEFLVSFYNNEISEKSEIFDDQFSVERPDGSNFTLKIRSTKLEDSAMYFCASSGGDRAVTEAFFGQGTRLTVV.

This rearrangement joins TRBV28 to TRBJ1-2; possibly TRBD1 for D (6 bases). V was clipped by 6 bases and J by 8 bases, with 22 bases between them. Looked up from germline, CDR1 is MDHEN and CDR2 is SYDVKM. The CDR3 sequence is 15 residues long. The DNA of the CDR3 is TGTGCCAGCAGCTCAACGGCGGGGGGGGCTTACGGCTACACCTTC. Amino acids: CASSSTAGGAYGYTF.

Here the CDR3 DNA reads TGTGCCAGCAGCGCTACTGGACAGGGTAACACCGGGGAGCTGTTTTTT. It yields the protein CASSATGQGNTGELFF. The chain uses TRBV11-2 and TRBJ2-2; 8 nucleotides agree with TRBD1. Per germline, CDR1 SGHAT and CDR2 FQNNGV. The trim removed 5 bases at V and 2 bases at J, leaving 7 bases unmatched. The CDR3 is 16 amino acids.

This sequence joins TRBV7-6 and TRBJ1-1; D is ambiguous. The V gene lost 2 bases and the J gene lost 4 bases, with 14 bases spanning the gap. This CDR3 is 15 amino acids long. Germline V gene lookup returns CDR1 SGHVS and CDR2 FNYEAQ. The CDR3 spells CASSLSANGFTEAFF. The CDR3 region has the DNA TGTGCCAGCAGCTTAAGCGCAAATGGATTCACTGAAGCTTTCTTT.

The CDR3 loop is CASSRFGPREQETQYF. CDR3 in DNA: TGTGCCAGCAGCCGGTTCGGTCCGCGGGAGCAAGAGACCCAGTACTTC. The chain combines TRBV7-2 with TRBJ2-5, with TRBD2 matching 7 bases. Germline CDR1 is SGHTA and CDR2 is FQGNSA. The CDR3 consists of 16 residues. The junction had 11 bases not matched to a gene; V was cut back by 5 bases and J by 2 bases.

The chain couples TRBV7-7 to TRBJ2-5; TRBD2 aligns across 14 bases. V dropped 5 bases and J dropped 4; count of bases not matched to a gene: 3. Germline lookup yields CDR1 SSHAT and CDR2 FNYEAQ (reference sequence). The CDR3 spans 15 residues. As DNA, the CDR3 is TGTGCCAGCAGCCCCGGACTAGCGGGGGGAGAGACCCAGTACTTC. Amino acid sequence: CASSPGLAGGETQYF.

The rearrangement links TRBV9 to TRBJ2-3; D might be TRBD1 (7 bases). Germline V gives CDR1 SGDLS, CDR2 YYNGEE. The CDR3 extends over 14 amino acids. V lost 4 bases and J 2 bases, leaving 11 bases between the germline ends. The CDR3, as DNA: TGTGCCAGCAGCCCCAGGGGGGTCACAGATACGCAGTATTTT. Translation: CASSPRGVTDTQYF.

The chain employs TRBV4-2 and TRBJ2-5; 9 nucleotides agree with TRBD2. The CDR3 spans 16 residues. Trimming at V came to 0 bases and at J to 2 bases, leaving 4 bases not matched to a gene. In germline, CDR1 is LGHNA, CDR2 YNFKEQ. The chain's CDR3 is CASSQDGAGGQETQYF. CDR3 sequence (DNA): TGTGCCAGCAGCCAAGATGGGGCGGGGGGGCAAGAGACCCAGTACTTC.

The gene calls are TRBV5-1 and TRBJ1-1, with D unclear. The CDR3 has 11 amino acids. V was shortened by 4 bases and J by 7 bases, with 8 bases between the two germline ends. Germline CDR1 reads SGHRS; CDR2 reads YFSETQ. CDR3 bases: TGCGCCAGCAGCCGACTCGGTGAAGCTTTCTTT. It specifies CASSRLGEAFF.

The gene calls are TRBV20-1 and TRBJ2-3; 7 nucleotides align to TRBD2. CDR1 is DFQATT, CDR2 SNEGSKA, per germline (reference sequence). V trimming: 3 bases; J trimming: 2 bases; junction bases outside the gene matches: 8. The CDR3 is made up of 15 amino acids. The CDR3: CSASWTSTNTDTQYF. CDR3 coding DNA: TGCAGTGCTAGTTGGACTAGTACCAACACAGATACGCAGTATTTT.

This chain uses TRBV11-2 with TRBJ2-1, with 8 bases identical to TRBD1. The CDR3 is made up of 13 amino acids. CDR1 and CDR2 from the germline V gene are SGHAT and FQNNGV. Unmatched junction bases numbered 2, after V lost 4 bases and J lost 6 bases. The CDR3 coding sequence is TGTGCCAGCAGCTCGGACAGGGCCAATGAGCAGTTCTTC. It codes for CASSSDRANEQFF.

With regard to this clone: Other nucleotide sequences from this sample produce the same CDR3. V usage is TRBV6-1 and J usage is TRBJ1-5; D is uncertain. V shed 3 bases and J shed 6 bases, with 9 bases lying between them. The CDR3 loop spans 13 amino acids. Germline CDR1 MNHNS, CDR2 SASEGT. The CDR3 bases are TGTGCCAGCAGTGAGAGGGAGCGTCAGCCCCAGCATTTT. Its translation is CASSERERQPQHF.